The 14 T cell receptor beta chains in this list originate from one sample, sequenced in a study of blood T cell repertoires in COVID-19 (dated by TCRdb to 2020 to 2022). Library preparation used the immunoSEQ multiplex PCR assay. TCRdb took over this immuneACCESS table, retaining in-frame rearrangements with V and J assigned. Such tables are incomplete; in checked studies, under half of the missing clones stem from an unresolved V gene, and the remainder is unexplained. Recorded for this sample are over 60,000 clones; about nine tenths of them occurred a single time. Around 9.9% of the sample is in the top ten clones. Sequenced input: peripheral blood. All receptors derive from a man between 65 and 85 years old with active or convalescent COVID-19.

J is TRBJ2-5 and V is TRBV19; 7 nucleotides align to TRBD1. The CDR3 covers 13 residues. Germline CDR1 and CDR2: LNHDA and SQIVND (reference sequence). The V segment lost 5 bases and the J segment 2 bases; nucleotides outside the gene matches: 2. CDR3 residues: CASSVGQQETQYF. In DNA form, the CDR3 reads TGTGCCAGTAGTGTGGGACAGCAAGAGACCCAGTACTTC.

The chain links TRBV18 to TRBJ2-1, with 9 bases matching TRBD1. Germline V lookup: CDR1 KGHSH, CDR2 LQKENI. The CDR3 runs 14 residues. After removal of 6 bases from V and 3 bases from J, the junction contained 3 bases not matched to a gene. In DNA form, the CDR3 reads TGTGCCAGCTCCGGGACAGGGTACTACAATGAGCAGTTCTTC. It yields the protein CASSGTGYYNEQFF. Full variable domain (outside the CDR3, taken from reference TRBV18 and TRBJ2-1): NAGVMQNPRHLVRRRGQEARLRCSPMKGHSHVYWYRQLPEEGLKFMVYLQKENIIDESGMPKERFSAEFPKEGPSILRIQQVVRGDSAAYFCASSGTGYYNEQFFGPGTRLTVL.

V gene TRBV6-2 or TRBV6-3 combines with J gene TRBJ2-7; 12 nucleotides line up with TRBD2. With V trimmed by 4 bases and J by 0 bases, 10 bases remained unmatched. CDR1 and CDR2 from the germline V gene are MNHEY and SVGEGT. The CDR3 totals 18 residues. The CDR3 bases are TGTGCCAGCAGTTCCGAAAGAACTAGCGGGAGGCCCTCCTACGAGCAGTACTTC. It codes for CASSSERTSGRPSYEQYF.

This rearrangement joins TRBV2 to TRBJ2-7; tentatively, D is TRBD2 (5 bases). This CDR3 region has 15 residues. Trimming took off 7 bases at V and 1 base at J, with 17 bases between the two ends. Germline-derived CDR1 and CDR2 are SNHLY and FYNNEI. The CDR3 spells CASTAESGASYEQYF. As DNA, the CDR3 is TGTGCCAGCACCGCGGAGAGCGGAGCTTCCTACGAGCAGTACTTC.

The chain links TRBV3-1 (or the pseudogene TRBV3-2) to TRBJ1-1; no clear D. The CDR3 runs to 14 residues. V was clipped by 0 bases and J by 1 base, with 6 bases between them. Per germline, CDR1 LGHDT and CDR2 YNNKEL (reference sequence). The CDR3 sequence: CASSQDPWNTEAFF. The CDR3 nucleotides read TGTGCCAGCAGCCAAGATCCATGGAACACTGAAGCTTTCTTT.

The V and J genes are TRBV4-2 and TRBJ2-1; the match to TRBD2 covers 7 bases. Germline V gene sequence: CDR1 LGHNA, CDR2 YNFKEQ. J lost 5 bases, V lost 0 bases, and 10 bases had no gene match. The CDR3 has 17 residues. The DNA of the CDR3 is TGTGCCAGCAGCCAAGAATTAACTTACGGACTAGACAATGAGCAGTTCTTC. This encodes CASSQELTYGLDNEQFF.

This clone was seen only once. CDR3 coding DNA: TGTGCCAGCTCACCAGGTCGGGGATGGAACTATGGCTACACCTTC. Protein: CASSPGRGWNYGYTF. The V and J genes are TRBV18 and TRBJ1-2, with D unclear. Trimming cost V 2 bases and J 2 bases, with 12 bases left between them. The length of the CDR3 is 15 residues. Germline V gene lookup returns CDR1 KGHSH and CDR2 LQKENI.

The rearrangement joins TRBV9 to TRBJ2-7; perhaps TRBD1 as D (5 bases). V lost 2 bases and J lost 0, with 18 bases in between. In germline, CDR1 is SGDLS, CDR2 YYNGEE. The CDR3 contains 17 residues. The chain's CDR3 is CASSVRPWGRSSYEQYF. In DNA, the CDR3 is TGTGCCAGCAGCGTGCGGCCCTGGGGCCGGAGCTCCTACGAGCAGTACTTC.

The chain couples TRBV7-9 to TRBJ1-2, with D possibly being TRBD1 (5 bases). V dropped 2 bases and J dropped 6 bases, with 10 bases sitting between them. Germline assignment: CDR1 SEHNR and CDR2 FQNEAQ (reference sequence). This CDR3 region has 13 residues. The CDR3: CASSLWGDDGYTF. Here the CDR3 DNA reads TGTGCCAGCAGCTTATGGGGGGATGATGGCTACACCTTC.

V is TRBV7-8 and J is TRBJ1-4, with D maybe TRBD1 (5 bases). Trimming took 5 bases from V and 5 from J, leaving 15 bases between them. The CDR3 spans 15 residues. Germline V gives CDR1 SGHVS, CDR2 FQNEAQ. CDR3 loop: CASSPLRQPNEKLFF. In DNA, the CDR3 is TGTGCCAGCAGCCCCCTCAGACAGCCGAATGAAAAACTGTTTTTT.

The chain carries TRBV28 and TRBJ1-1; 7 nucleotides agree with TRBD1. J gave up 5 bases and V 4 bases, and 10 bases lay outside the gene matches. The CDR3 extends over 15 amino acids. Germline CDR1 is MDHEN and CDR2 is SYDVKM. The CDR3 DNA reads TGTGCCAGCAGTTCCCCCAGGGGGTTGGGAACTGAAGCTTTCTTT. Amino acid sequence: CASSSPRGLGTEAFF.

This chain joins TRBV2 and TRBJ1-1; maybe TRBD1 (5 bases). This CDR3 is built from 12 residues. V gave up 5 bases and J gave up 8 bases, with 12 bases separating them. Germline CDR1 is SNHLY and CDR2 is FYNNEI. The CDR3 sequence is CASSQGLREAFF. The CDR3 nucleotides read TGTGCCAGCAGTCAGGGCCTCCGAGAAGCTTTCTTT.

The chain employs TRBV12-3 or TRBV12-4 and TRBJ2-2; D ambiguous. Trimming cost V 6 bases and J 7 bases, with 6 bases left between them. CDR3 length: 11 residues. The CDR3 is CASSPLGELFF. Here the CDR3 DNA reads TGTGCCAGCAGCCCCCTCGGGGAGCTGTTTTTT.

Here the CDR3 DNA reads TGTGCCAGCAGCTTGGGACAGGGCCTCCTTGGCTATGGCTACACCTTC. This translates into CASSLGQGLLGYGYTF. V is TRBV5-5 and J is TRBJ1-2, with 7 bases identical to TRBD1. J lost 4 bases, V lost 0 bases, and 9 bases had no gene match. The CDR3 runs 16 residues. Germline V gene data show CDR1 as SGHKS and CDR2 as YYEKEE (reference sequence).